Below are 17 T cell receptor beta chains sequenced from a single sample in a study of monozygotic twins with inflammatory bowel disease. TCRdb derives one entry per CDR3 protein from the 5' RACE reads, leaving out DNA. Recorded for this sample: about 140,000 distinct CDR3 sequences. The material sequenced was blood. The source of these receptors is a human donor with ulcerative colitis or Crohn's disease, or a healthy co-twin of an affected twin (not recorded which).

This chain uses TRBV4-1 with TRBJ1-6. CDR3 length: 15 amino acids. Germline V gene lookup returns CDR1 MGHRA and CDR2 YSYEKL. CDR3 amino acids: CASSQESQLNSPLHF.

V and J are TRBV7-7 and TRBJ2-1. Germline lookup yields CDR1 SSHAT and CDR2 FNYEAQ (reference sequence). This CDR3 has 14 residues. CDR3 in amino acids: CASSLWGLNGEQFF.

The V and J genes are TRBV12-3 or TRBV12-4 and TRBJ2-5; TCRdb outputs TRBD1, but without DNA this stays unchecked. The CDR3 runs to 15 residues. This chain's CDR3 is CASSTGQGYQETQYF.

The chain recombines TRBV6-1 with TRBJ2-3. Germline loops: CDR1 MNHNS, CDR2 SASEGT. The CDR3 is 12 amino acids. CDR3 region: CASSPQTDTQYF.

This chain uses TRBV20-1 with TRBJ1-6; TCRdb lists TRBD1, though no DNA is available to test this call. Germline CDR1 and CDR2: DFQATT and SNEGSKA (reference sequence). The CDR3 totals 15 residues. The CDR3 loop is CSASQGAAVDSPLHF.

The chain carries TRBV21-1 and TRBJ1-4; the TRBD1 assignment by TCRdb is unverifiable without DNA. TRBV21-1 counts as a pseudogene. The CDR3 spans 17 residues. The CDR3 region is CASSIRPTGVLGEKLFF.

The gene calls are TRBV6-5 and TRBJ1-1; the D call from TCRdb, TRBD1, cannot be confirmed without DNA. The length of the CDR3 is 14 residues. CDR1 and CDR2 from the germline V gene are MNHEY and SVGAGI. CDR3 in amino acids: CASSYRGEGTEAFF.

The rearrangement links TRBV12-3 or TRBV12-4 to TRBJ1-1; with no DNA, the TCRdb D assignment of TRBD1 cannot be verified. There are 17 residues in the CDR3. The CDR3 reads CASSFLVPVDMNTEAFF.

The chain carries TRBV6-2 or TRBV6-3 and TRBJ2-5. This CDR3 region has 12 residues. Germline V lookup: CDR1 MNHEY, CDR2 SVGEGT. CDR3 protein: CASSWNQETQYF.

The chain employs TRBV7-6 and TRBJ2-7; TCRdb's D call, TRBD1, is unchecked because there is no DNA. CDR1 and CDR2 from the germline V gene are SGHVS and FNYEAQ. The CDR3 length is 16 residues. CDR3 residues: CASSLVPQGGTYEQYF.

The rearrangement joins TRBV7-3 to TRBJ1-6; TCRdb indicates TRBD1, and absent DNA this call remains unverified. CDR3 length: 14 amino acids. Germline CDR1 and CDR2: SGHTA and FQGTGA. CDR3: CASSRQGPNSPLHF.

This sequence joins TRBV30 and TRBJ2-6. This CDR3 is 14 amino acids long. The germline CDR1 and CDR2 sequences are GTSNPN and SVGIG (reference sequence). The CDR3 loop reads CAWSESSGANVLTF.

The CDR3 protein is CASRTLLSSYNSPLHF. This rearrangement joins TRBV2 to TRBJ1-6. Per germline, CDR1 SNHLY and CDR2 FYNNEI. This CDR3 has 16 residues.

The chain employs TRBV14 and TRBJ2-1; the TCRdb D gene call, TRBD1, has no DNA to confirm it. The CDR3 consists of 13 residues. Germline CDR1 is SGHDN and CDR2 is FVKESK. CDR3 region: CASSHYQGYEQFF.

CDR3 sequence reads: CSASPAGVRSEQYF. The chain links TRBV20-1 to TRBJ2-7; TCRdb's D gene call, TRBD1, goes unchecked for lack of DNA. Germline V gene lookup returns CDR1 DFQATT and CDR2 SNEGSKA (reference sequence). The CDR3 is made up of 14 amino acids.

The rearrangement uses TRBV24-1 and TRBJ2-1; there is no DNA to check the TCRdb D call of TRBD2. This CDR3 is built from 15 residues. Germline assignment: CDR1 KGHDR and CDR2 SFDVKD. The CDR3: CATGPRGAYWNEQFF.

This chain joins TRBV9 and TRBJ2-3; TCRdb lists TRBD2, though no DNA is available to test this call. The CDR3 runs 17 residues. Germline V gives CDR1 SGDLS, CDR2 YYNGEE. CDR3 sequence: CASSVDPAGEGTDTQYF.